The clone carrying this T cell receptor (beta chain) was detected ten times or more. What it binds is not known. Patients aged 18 to 65 with hyperthyroidism were newly diagnosed, with duration under 2 months. There were TCR beta CDR3 regions amplified from RNA transcripts. The TCR CDR3 first-round RT-PCR relied on the HTBI primer set. MiXCR was run by TCRdb on the multiplex PCR reads, yielding one entry per CDR3 protein. The table records fewer than 350,000 distinct CDR3 sequences, roughly 18% of them present only once. This sample was taken from a study of T cells in Graves' hyperthyroidism and ophthalmopathy. Background on the study: Initial diagnosis, before any treatment, was when peripheral blood was collected.

Study results and limitations: Ophthalmopathy was separated from stable hyperthyroidism by a 13 V-J model. Blood shared most expanded thyroid clonotypes above 0.001.

Trimming stripped 1 base from V and 0 bases from J, with 15 bases between. Germline V gene lookup returns CDR1 MNHNS and CDR2 SASEGT. The CDR3 length is 17 residues. The gene calls are TRBV6-1 and TRBJ1-1; D may be TRBD1 (5 bases). The receptor comes from a woman between 45 and 65 years old with Graves' hyperthyroidism. The sequencing sample was made of blood. The DNA for the CDR3 is TGTGCCAGCAGTGAAGGTTTCTCAGGGTGGTTGAACACTGAAGCTTTCTTT. It yields the protein CASSEGFSGWLNTEAFF.